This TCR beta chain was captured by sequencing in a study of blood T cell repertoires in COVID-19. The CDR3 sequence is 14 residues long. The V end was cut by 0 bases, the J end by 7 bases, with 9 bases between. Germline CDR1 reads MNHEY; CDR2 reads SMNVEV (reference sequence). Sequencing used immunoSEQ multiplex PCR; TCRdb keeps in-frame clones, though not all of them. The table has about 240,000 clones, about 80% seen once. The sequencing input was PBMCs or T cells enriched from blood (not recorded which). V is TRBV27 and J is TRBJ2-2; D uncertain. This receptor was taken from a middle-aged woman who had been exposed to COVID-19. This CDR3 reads CASSLSWSNGELFF. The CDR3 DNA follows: TGTGCCAGCAGTTTATCGTGGAGTAACGGGGAGCTGTTTTTT.